This is a list of T cell receptor beta chains from one sample in a study of blood T cell repertoires in COVID-19. Here immunoSEQ multiplex PCR was the method, and the copy in TCRdb shows in-frame clones only, minus some. The sample lists over 150,000 clones; 80% to 90% were seen once. The sample taken for sequencing was peripheral blood. These receptors originate from a human donor in a cohort sampled during active COVID-19. CDR3s include the opening cysteine and the closing phenylalanine or tryptophan. Fields, in order: clone size, J gene, V gene, D gene, CDR3 protein, CDR3 DNA. A D gene is named only where the DNA matches it firmly. For some rows the clone size is stated as once, few or many, or as a class when expanded; others skip it.

>-|TRBJ2-7|TRBV19|-
CASSNSRDEQYF
TGTGCCAGTAGTAACTCTCGGGACGAGCAGTACTTC
>-|TRBJ1-4|TRBV7-9|-
CASSLAPLDEKLFF
TGTGCCAGCTCCCTTGCGCCTTTAGATGAAAAACTGTTTTTT
>-|TRBJ2-1|TRBV10-2|TRBD1
CASIDRANEQFF
TGCGCCAGCATAGACAGGGCCAATGAGCAGTTCTTC
>-|TRBJ2-7|TRBV18|TRBD1
CASSPTTGGWEQYF
TGTGCCAGCTCACCGACGACAGGGGGGTGGGAGCAGTACTTC
>-|TRBJ2-3|TRBV9|-
CASSVSPTDTQYF
TGTGCCAGCAGCGTGAGCCCCACAGATACGCAGTATTTT
>-|TRBJ2-2|TRBV3-1/TRBV3-2|TRBD2
CASSLTSGRNTGELFF
TGTGCCAGCAGTCTTACTAGCGGGAGAAACACCGGGGAGCTGTTTTTT
>-|TRBJ1-2|TRBV5-5|-
CASRVRGLEGYTF
TGTGCCAGCAGAGTGCGGGGGCTCGAAGGCTACACCTTC
>-|TRBJ1-5|TRBV18|-
CASSPAAGSNQPQHF
TGTGCCAGCTCACCAGCGGCAGGGAGCAATCAGCCCCAGCATTTT
>many|TRBJ2-4|TRBV2|-
CASRGGQVQVQYF
TGTGCCAGCAGGGGGGGGCAGGTTCAAGTTCAGTACTTC
>-|TRBJ2-3|TRBV19|-
CATKKVAGYGTDTQYF
TGTGCCACCAAAAAGGTCGCGGGATATGGCACAGATACGCAGTATTTT
>-|TRBJ1-1|TRBV5-4|-
CASSQDSGRPEAFF
TGTGCCAGCAGCCAGGACAGTGGGAGACCCGAAGCTTTCTTT
>-|TRBJ2-1|TRBV6-5|TRBD1
CASREDRTYNEQFF
TGTGCCAGCAGGGAGGACAGGACTTACAATGAGCAGTTCTTC
>-|TRBJ1-1|TRBV4-1|-
CASSQGTRLMNTEAFF
TGCGCCAGCAGCCAGGGGACAAGACTGATGAACACTGAAGCTTTCTTT
>-|TRBJ1-2|TRBV28|TRBD1
CASSSPRTGGAWYGYTF
TGTGCCAGCAGTTCACCACGTACAGGGGGCGCTTGGTATGGCTACACCTTC
>-|TRBJ2-1|TRBV19|TRBD2
CASSPPGLAGRGNEQFF
TGTGCCAGTAGTCCGCCGGGACTAGCGGGAAGGGGGAATGAGCAGTTCTTC
>-|TRBJ2-7|TRBV29-1|-
CSGRTDSYEQYF
TGCAGCGGTAGGACAGACTCCTACGAGCAGTACTTC
>-|TRBJ2-3|TRBV28|-
CASSWELVANLYF
TGTGCCAGCAGTTGGGAACTAGTCGCAAATTTGTATTTT
>-|TRBJ1-6|TRBV27|-
CASSPTGPPLHF
TGTGCCAGCAGCCCCACAGGGCCACCCCTCCACTTT
>-|TRBJ1-5|TRBV2|-
CASSVQRSNQPQHF
TGTGCCAGCAGTGTACAGAGATCCAATCAGCCCCAGCATTTT
>few|TRBJ2-7|TRBV7-9|TRBD1
CASSVDRGHRGEQYF
TGTGCCAGCAGCGTCGACAGGGGGCATCGCGGCGAGCAGTACTTC
>-|TRBJ2-7|TRBV20-1|TRBD2
CSARKAGEQYF
TGCAGTGCTAGAAAAGCGGGGGAGCAGTACTTC
>-|TRBJ1-5|TRBV6-5|-
CASSPGVIYQPQHF
TGTGCCAGCAGCCCCGGGGTAATCTATCAGCCCCAGCATTTT
>once|TRBJ2-2|TRBV5-1|TRBD2
CASSTPGLPNTGELFF
TGCGCCAGCAGCACACCGGGACTACCCAACACCGGGGAGCTGTTTTTT
>-|TRBJ2-5|TRBV18|-
CASSQSSGETQYF
TGTGCCAGCTCCCAAAGCTCGGGGGAGACCCAGTACTTC
>-|TRBJ1-1|TRBV7-9|-
CASSLPGNTEAFF
TGTGCCAGCAGCTTACCAGGGAACACTGAAGCTTTCTTT
>-|TRBJ1-2|TRBV27|-
CASSLSIAGAYGYTF
TGTGCCAGCAGTTTATCGATAGCAGGGGCCTATGGCTACACCTTC
>-|TRBJ1-3|TRBV6-5|-
CASSRQKSSGNTIYF
TGTGCCAGCAGTCGACAGAAAAGCTCTGGAAACACCATATATTTT
>-|TRBJ1-5|TRBV29-1|TRBD1
CSARTGRDQPQHF
TGCAGCGCACGGACAGGGAGGGATCAGCCCCAGCATTTT